These 25 T cell receptor beta chains were all obtained from the same sample, sequenced in a study of T cells in localized non-small cell lung cancer. Measured with immunoSEQ multiplex PCR; TCRdb has only the in-frame clones, and not every one. The sample carries around 130,000 clones, around 89% recorded once. The starting material was peripheral blood, obtained before any cancer treatment. The receptors derive from a female donor older than 55 with stage I lung adenocarcinoma.

This chain uses TRBV28 with TRBJ1-3; D is uncertain. This CDR3 contains 12 residues. Germline V lookup: CDR1 MDHEN, CDR2 SYDVKM. Trimming removed 3 bases from V and 3 bases from J, with 3 bases in between. CDR3 nucleotide sequence: TGTGCCAGCAGTTTCCTTGGAAACACCATATATTTT. It specifies CASSFLGNTIYF.

The chain uses TRBV28 and TRBJ2-5; a possible D gene is TRBD1 (6 bases). This CDR3 region has 15 residues. The V end was cut by 6 bases, the J end by 4 bases, with 18 bases between. CDR1 and CDR2 from the germline V gene are MDHEN and SYDVKM. As DNA, the CDR3 is TGTGCCAGCAGCCCTTCCTCCGGACAGCCAGAGACCCAGTACTTC. Protein: CASSPSSGQPETQYF.

The chain couples TRBV28 to TRBJ2-1; D gene ambiguous. The CDR3 loop spans 12 amino acids. V dropped 4 bases and J dropped 16 bases, with 17 bases sitting between them. Germline values: CDR1 MDHEN, CDR2 SYDVKM. CDR3 region: CASSSQRTKGFF. CDR3 in DNA: TGTGCCAGCAGTTCACAAAGGACGAAGGGATTCTTC.

V gene TRBV6-5 combines with J gene TRBJ2-1; 7 bases fit TRBD2. Germline V gene sequence: CDR1 MNHEY, CDR2 SVGAGI. The CDR3 has 14 residues. V lost 5 bases to trimming and J lost 8 bases; unmatched junction nucleotides: 9. This CDR3 is CASSTLAVWDEQFF. The CDR3 DNA sequence: TGTGCCAGCAGTACCCTAGCGGTTTGGGATGAGCAGTTCTTC.

The chain carries TRBV30 and TRBJ2-7; TRBD2 matches 8 bases. V lost 3 bases to trimming and J lost 5 bases; unmatched junction nucleotides: 15. Per the germline V gene, CDR1 is GTSNPN and CDR2 is SVGIG (reference sequence). This CDR3 region has 16 residues. In DNA, the CDR3 is TGTGCCTGGAGCCCCCGCATTGTCCAGCGGGAGAACGAGCAGTACTTC. Protein product: CAWSPRIVQRENEQYF. Drawing the rest from reference TRBV30 and TRBJ2-7, the complete variable domain is SQTIHQWPATLVQPVGSPLSLECTVEGTSNPNLYWYRQAAGRGLQLLFYSVGIGQISSEVPQNLSASRPQDRQFILSSKKLLLSDSGFYLCAWSPRIVQRENEQYFGPGTRLTVT.

This clone was observed a few times. The V gene is TRBV27, the J gene TRBJ1-1, with a possible D match to TRBD1 (6 bases). The CDR3 is 17 amino acids. CDR1 and CDR2 (germline): MNHEY, SMNVEV (reference sequence). With 0 bases removed from V and 5 bases from J, the gap between germline ends came to 19 bases. The CDR3 reads CASSLSRGRGARTEAFF. The DNA for the CDR3 is TGTGCCAGCAGTTTATCCAGAGGACGGGGGGCGAGAACTGAAGCTTTCTTT.

The chain has TRBV7-8 and TRBJ1-2; 8 positions agree with TRBD1. The trim removed 5 bases at V and 3 bases at J, leaving 2 bases unmatched. The germline CDR1 and CDR2 sequences are SGHVS and FQNEAQ. There are 13 residues in the CDR3. CDR3 in amino acids: CASSPDRDYGYTF. DNA of the CDR3: TGTGCCAGCAGCCCGGACAGGGACTATGGCTACACCTTC.

This clone has just one count. The chain carries TRBV7-7 and TRBJ2-1, with no clear D. Trimming removed 2 bases from V and 5 bases from J, with 16 bases in between. The length of the CDR3 is 16 residues. Germline assignment: CDR1 SSHAT and CDR2 FNYEAQ (reference sequence). CDR3 DNA sequence: TGTGCCAGCAGCTTATTCCTGGGATTGGCAAACAATGAGCAGTTCTTC. It is translated as CASSLFLGLANNEQFF.

The chain recombines TRBV2 with TRBJ1-2; TRBD1 might be the D (5 bases). Per the germline V gene, CDR1 is SNHLY and CDR2 is FYNNEI. The CDR3 totals 13 residues. Deletions cut 3 bases from V and 8 bases from J, with 13 bases between. CDR3 bases: TGTGCCAGCAGTGATGTAAGGGGTTTGGGCTACACCTTC. Its translation: CASSDVRGLGYTF.

The chain recombines TRBV11-3 with TRBJ2-3; no clear D gene. This CDR3 spans 14 amino acids. Deletions cut 5 bases from V and 5 bases from J, with 14 bases between. Germline CDR1 reads SGHNT; CDR2 reads YENEEA. CDR3 residues: CASSPTGWGDTQYF. For the CDR3, the DNA is TGTGCCAGCAGCCCCACCGGGTGGGGAGATACGCAGTATTTT.

The V gene is TRBV9, the J gene TRBJ2-3; 10 bases match TRBD2. CDR3 length: 16 residues. V shed 8 bases and J 3 bases; nucleotides not matched to a gene: 12. Germline V gene sequence: CDR1 SGDLS, CDR2 YYNGEE. DNA for the CDR3: TGTGCCAGTGGGCCCGGGCTAGCGGGAGTGACAGATACGCAGTATTTT. Protein: CASGPGLAGVTDTQYF.

This clone showed up just a few times. The chain carries TRBV5-8 and TRBJ1-3; TRBD1 matches at 8 bases. Germline trimming cut 4 bases from V and 3 bases from J; bases unmatched to any gene: 3. Germline V gene data show CDR1 as SGHTS and CDR2 as YDEGEE. This CDR3 region has 14 residues. CDR3 sequence: CASSPDRVGNTIYF. CDR3 nucleotides: TGTGCCAGCAGCCCGGACAGGGTTGGAAACACCATATATTTT. The full variable domain, completed using reference TRBV5-8 and TRBJ1-3, is EAGVTQSPTHLIKTRGQQATLRCSPISGHTSVYWYQQALGLGLQFLLWYDEGEERNRGNFPPRFSGRQFPNYSSELNVNALELEDSALYLCASSPDRVGNTIYFGEGSWLTVV.

Worth noting for this clone: Other DNA sequences from this sample encode an identical CDR3 as well. This sequence joins TRBV7-9 and TRBJ2-7, with D hard to call. The CDR3 spans 12 residues. Germline CDR1 reads SEHNR; CDR2 reads FQNEAQ (reference sequence). V lost 2 bases and J lost 0, with 2 bases in between. The CDR3 sequence is CASSLNSYEQYF. DNA of the CDR3: TGTGCCAGCAGCTTAAACTCCTACGAGCAGTACTTC.

This clone was detected a few times. The V call is TRBV19, the J call TRBJ2-4, with 13 nucleotides matching TRBD2. Germline trimming cut 6 bases from V and 1 base from J; bases unmatched to any gene: 18. This CDR3 is 21 amino acids long. CDR1 and CDR2 (germline): LNHDA, SQIVND (reference sequence). The DNA for the CDR3 is TGTGCCAGTAGCCACTCCGGGACTAGCGGGATAATGAGGTGGGCCAAAAACATTCAGTACTTC. This sequence encodes CASSHSGTSGIMRWAKNIQYF. The full variable domain, in which reference TRBV19 and TRBJ2-4 provide the parts outside the CDR3, is DGGITQSPKYLFRKEGQNVTLSCEQNLNHDAMYWYRQDPGQGLRLIYYSQIVNDFQKGDIAEGYSVSREKKESFPLTVTSAQKNPTAFYLCASSHSGTSGIMRWAKNIQYFGAGTRLSVL.

This chain joins TRBV28 and TRBJ2-3; possibly TRBD1 for D (5 bases). V lost 2 bases, J lost 0 bases, and 9 bases lay in between. Per germline, CDR1 MDHEN and CDR2 SYDVKM. The CDR3 spans 15 residues. The chain's CDR3 is CASSLGGASTDTQYF. For the CDR3, the DNA is TGTGCCAGCAGTTTAGGTGGGGCGAGCACAGATACGCAGTATTTT.

The V call is TRBV7-9, the J call TRBJ1-1, with D perhaps matching TRBD1 (5 bases). The V end lost 1 base, the J end lost 4 bases, and 13 bases lay between the germline ends. The CDR3 extends over 15 amino acids. CDR1 is SEHNR and CDR2 is FQNEAQ in the germline V gene (reference sequence). In DNA, the CDR3 is TGTGCCAGCAGCTTAGGTTCAGGGTTGGCCACTGAAGCTTTCTTT. Its protein product is CASSLGSGLATEAFF.

This chain joins TRBV4-1 and TRBJ1-1; the D is unclear. CDR1 is MGHRA, CDR2 YSYEKL, per germline. The CDR3 is made up of 16 amino acids. The V gene lost 0 bases and the J gene lost 3 bases, with 14 bases spanning the gap. The CDR3 sequence is CASSQDGTRADTEAFF. The CDR3 DNA reads as TGCGCCAGCAGCCAAGATGGTACGCGGGCCGACACTGAAGCTTTCTTT.

The chain couples TRBV7-9 to TRBJ2-7, with 9 bases matching TRBD1. CDR1 SEHNR and CDR2 FQNEAQ come from the germline V gene (reference sequence). V shed 5 bases and J 3 bases; nucleotides not matched to a gene: 5. The CDR3 consists of 14 residues. The CDR3 sequence: CASSQVGQGYEQYF. The CDR3 DNA reads as TGTGCCAGCAGCCAGGTGGGACAGGGCTACGAGCAGTACTTC.

The CDR3 DNA reads TGTGCCAGTGGCCCGGGCGAGGACTTCTGGGGTACTTTCTTT. It codes for CASGPGEDFWGTFF. The V gene is TRBV2, the J gene TRBJ1-1; D not resolved. This CDR3 is built from 14 residues. Trimming pared 9 bases from V and 12 bases from J, leaving 26 bases between. CDR1 and CDR2 from the germline V gene are SNHLY and FYNNEI.

The chain joins TRBV6-6 to TRBJ2-7, with 9 bases fitting TRBD2. This CDR3 region has 15 residues. V dropped 7 bases and J dropped 6; count of bases not matched to a gene: 13. CDR1 and CDR2 from the germline V gene are MNHNY and SVGAGI (reference sequence). The CDR3 region has the DNA TGTGCCAGCACCCCGTTAGGCGGGGGGGACTCCGAGCAGTACTTC. This translates into CASTPLGGGDSEQYF.

The gene calls are TRBV7-9 and TRBJ2-5; 7 bases map to TRBD2. CDR1 is SEHNR, CDR2 FQNEAQ, per germline (reference sequence). Trimming took 8 bases from V and 1 from J; bases not matched to a gene: 4. This CDR3 region has 13 residues. Here the CDR3 reads CASGGVAQETQYF. In DNA form, the CDR3 reads TGTGCCAGCGGGGGGGTTGCCCAAGAGACCCAGTACTTC. The whole variable domain, filled in from reference TRBV7-9 and TRBJ2-5, reads DTGVSQNPRHKITKRGQNVTFRCDPISEHNRLYWYRQTLGQGPEFLTYFQNEAQLEKSRLLSDRFSAERPKGSFSTLEIQRTEQGDSAMYLCASGGVAQETQYFGPGTRLLVL.

The rearrangement joins TRBV20-1 to TRBJ1-1; D is uncertain. Trimming left V 5 bases short and J 10 bases short, with 11 bases between. CDR1 and CDR2 from the germline V gene are DFQATT and SNEGSKA (reference sequence). CDR3 length equals 10 residues. The CDR3 DNA reads as TGCAGTGCTCCTCTTTCGGTAGCTTTCTTT. Translating it yields CSAPLSVAFF.

The count of this clone is one. The chain is built from TRBV28 and TRBJ2-3; 7 bases are a match to TRBD2. The germline V gene encodes CDR1 MDHEN and CDR2 SYDVKM. This CDR3 region has 14 residues. With 5 bases clipped from V and 0 bases from J, the junction kept 2 bases outside the gene matches. CDR3 DNA: TGTGCCAGCAGTAGCGGGGCGAGCACAGATACGCAGTATTTT. Translating it yields CASSSGASTDTQYF.

CDR3: CASSRTGTGAYEQFF. Here the CDR3 DNA reads TGTGCCAGCAGCAGAACCGGGACAGGAGCCTATGAGCAGTTCTTC. V is TRBV28 and J is TRBJ2-1; 8 bases fit TRBD1. V was clipped by 6 bases and J by 8 bases; unmatched bases: 12. CDR3 size: 15 residues. The germline V gene has CDR1 MDHEN and CDR2 SYDVKM.

J is TRBJ2-1 and V is TRBV27; the match to TRBD2 covers 13 bases. CDR1 and CDR2 from the germline V gene are MNHEY and SMNVEV (reference sequence). V lost 6 bases to trimming and J lost 8 bases; unmatched junction nucleotides: 13. CDR3 size: 17 residues. This CDR3 is CASRGGFGLAGVHEQFF. CDR3 DNA: TGTGCCAGCAGGGGGGGGTTTGGACTAGCGGGAGTTCATGAGCAGTTCTTC.